This T cell receptor beta chain was recorded in a study of shared clonotypes between healthy human individuals. Comment on this clone: Its target is not known.

Naive CD8 cells were CD45RO-negative, positively selected for CCR7, excluding terminally differentiated effector memory CD45RA+ cells. The data were produced by immunoSEQ multiplex PCR, yet TCRdb's version contains in-frame clones alone and is incomplete. The top ten clones hold 0.9% to 1.4% of a sample with about 2 million clones, about 95% of them seen once. Study results and limitations: Shared clonotypes across all four donors exceeded non-shared ones in generation probability.

V lost 0 bases and J lost 5; bases outside the gene matches: 9. CDR3 length: 16 amino acids. The germline V gene has CDR1 MGHRA and CDR2 YSYEKL. The V call is TRBV4-1, the J call TRBJ1-1; 7 bases match TRBD1. This TCR was recovered from a man aged 18 to 29 in good health. Specimen: naive CD8+ T cells sorted from blood. Here the CDR3 reads CASSQDPTGSRTEAFF. The CDR3 DNA reads as TGCGCCAGCAGCCAAGATCCGACAGGGTCGAGGACTGAAGCTTTCTTT.